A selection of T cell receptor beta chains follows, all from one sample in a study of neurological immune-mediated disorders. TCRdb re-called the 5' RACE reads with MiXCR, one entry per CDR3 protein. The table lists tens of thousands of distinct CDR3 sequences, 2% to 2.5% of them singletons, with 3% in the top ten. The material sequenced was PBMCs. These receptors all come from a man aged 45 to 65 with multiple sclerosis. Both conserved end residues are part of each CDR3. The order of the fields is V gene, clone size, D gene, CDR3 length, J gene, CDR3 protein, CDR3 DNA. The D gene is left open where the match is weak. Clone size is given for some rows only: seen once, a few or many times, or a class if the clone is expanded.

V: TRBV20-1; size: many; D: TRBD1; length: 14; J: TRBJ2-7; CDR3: CSARVFRGTYEQYF; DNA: TGCAGTGCTAGAGTGTTCAGGGGGACCTACGAGCAGTACTTC
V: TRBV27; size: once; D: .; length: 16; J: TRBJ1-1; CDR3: CASGGNSGTMNTEAFF; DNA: TGTGCCAGCGGGGGGAACTCCGGGACAATGAACACTGAAGCTTTCTTT
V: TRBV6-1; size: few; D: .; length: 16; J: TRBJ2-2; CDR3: CASSEVETANTGELFF; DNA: TGTGCCAGCAGTGAAGTGGAGACAGCAAACACCGGGGAGCTGTTTTTT
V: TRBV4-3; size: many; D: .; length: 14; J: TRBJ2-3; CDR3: CASSLRGETDTQYF; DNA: TGCGCCAGCAGCCTGAGGGGGGAGACAGATACGCAGTATTTT
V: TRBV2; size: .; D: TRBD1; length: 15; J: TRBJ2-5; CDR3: CASPSDRGRRETQYF; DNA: TGTGCCAGCCCCAGCGACAGGGGGCGCCGGGAGACCCAGTACTTC
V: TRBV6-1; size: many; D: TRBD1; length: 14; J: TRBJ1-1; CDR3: CASSDRGLPTEAFF; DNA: TGTGCCAGCAGTGACAGGGGGCTTCCCACTGAAGCTTTCTTT
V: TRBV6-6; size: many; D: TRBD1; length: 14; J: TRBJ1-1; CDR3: CASSQTGGGFEAFF; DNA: TGTGCCAGCAGTCAAACAGGGGGCGGGTTTGAAGCTTTCTTT
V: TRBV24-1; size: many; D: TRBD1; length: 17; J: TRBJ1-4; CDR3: CATSDSRPGQYSGKLFF; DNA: TGTGCCACCAGTGATTCTCGGCCGGGACAGTATTCTGGAAAACTGTTTTTT
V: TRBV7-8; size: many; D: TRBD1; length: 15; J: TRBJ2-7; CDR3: CASSLDGTGYNEQYF; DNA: TGTGCCAGCAGCTTAGACGGGACAGGGTATAACGAGCAGTACTTC
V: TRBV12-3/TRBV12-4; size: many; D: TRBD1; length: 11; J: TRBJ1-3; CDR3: CASRGTADIYF; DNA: TGTGCCAGCAGGGGGACAGCAGACATATATTTT
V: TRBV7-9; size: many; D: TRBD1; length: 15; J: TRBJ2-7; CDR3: CASSPRTGYSYEQYF; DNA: TGTGCCAGCAGCCCGAGGACAGGGTACTCCTACGAGCAGTACTTC
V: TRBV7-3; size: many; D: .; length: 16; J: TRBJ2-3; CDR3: CASSLSPQGGADSQYF; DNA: TGTGCCAGCAGCTTATCCCCCCAGGGCGGGGCCGATTCGCAGTATTTT
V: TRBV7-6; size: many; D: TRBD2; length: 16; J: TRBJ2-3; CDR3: CASSTGLAGVKDTQYF; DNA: TGTGCCAGCAGCACCGGACTAGCGGGGGTTAAAGATACGCAGTATTTT
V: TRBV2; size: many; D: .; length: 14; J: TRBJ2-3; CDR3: CASSRTQSTDTQYF; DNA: TGTGCCAGCAGTCGGACACAGAGCACAGATACGCAGTATTTT
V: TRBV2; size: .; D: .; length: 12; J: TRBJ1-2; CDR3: CDSGKGIYGYTF; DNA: TGTGACAGCGGAAAGGGAATCTATGGCTACACCTTC
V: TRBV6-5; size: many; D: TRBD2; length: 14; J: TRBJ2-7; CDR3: CASSYFERGGEQYF; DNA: TGTGCCAGCAGTTACTTTGAACGGGGGGGCGAGCAGTACTTC